One sample yielded the 4 T cell receptor beta chains listed below, sequenced in a study of cytotoxic CD8 clonotypes in ibrutinib-treated CLL. The assay was immunoSEQ multiplex PCR, and TCRdb's table has in-frame clones only and misses some. The sample lists more than 200,000 clones, 70% occurring once. Sequencing used PBMCs, obtained after 12 months of ibrutinib treatment. Source of these receptors: a human donor with chronic lymphocytic leukemia.

This chain uses TRBV10-3 with TRBJ1-2; no clear D gene. Trimming cost V 0 bases and J 0 bases, with 8 bases left between them. This CDR3 contains 15 residues. CDR1 and CDR2 from the germline V gene are ENHRY and SYGVKD. Written as DNA, the CDR3 is TGTGCCATCAGTGAGTCACGGGGTACTAACTATGGCTACACCTTC. Protein product: CAISESRGTNYGYTF.

The gene calls are TRBV5-1 and TRBJ2-7; 7 nucleotides match TRBD1. The J segment lost 2 bases and the V segment lost 4 bases, leaving 6 bases of the junction unmatched. Germline CDR1 SGHRS, CDR2 YFSETQ. The CDR3 sequence is 14 residues long. CDR3 in amino acids: CASSQEQGAYEQYF. The CDR3 region has the DNA TGCGCCAGCAGCCAAGAGCAGGGGGCCTACGAGCAGTACTTC.

This sequence joins TRBV18 and TRBJ2-7; 7 nucleotides match TRBD2. The ends lost 6 bases at V and 5 bases at J; junction bases unmatched: 7. From germline, CDR1 is KGHSH and CDR2 LQKENI. The CDR3 extends over 13 amino acids. The CDR3 DNA reads as TGTGCCAGCTCTACTGGACTAGGGAACGAGCAGTACTTC. Amino acid sequence: CASSTGLGNEQYF.

The CDR3 sequence: CASSHLNDYTQYF. For the CDR3, the DNA is TGTGCCAGCAGCCACTTAAATGACTATACGCAGTATTTT. This rearrangement joins TRBV11-2 to TRBJ2-3; D not certain. V gave up 5 bases and J gave up 7 bases, with 13 bases separating them. Per germline, CDR1 SGHAT and CDR2 FQNNGV. The CDR3 extends over 13 amino acids.